These 17 T cell receptor beta chains were sequenced from one sample in a study of T cells in Graves' hyperthyroidism and ophthalmopathy. What was amplified from RNA transcripts were TCR beta CDR3 regions. HTBI primers were employed in a first-round RT-PCR of the TCR CDR3. TCRdb processed the multiplex PCR reads anew with MiXCR; each CDR3 protein has one entry. The profile covers nearly 600,000 distinct CDR3 sequences, with approximately 15% appearing a single time and roughly 5.7% taken by the ten largest. Sequencing used blood. These receptors were taken from a woman in her twenties or thirties with Graves' hyperthyroidism that later progressed to Graves' ophthalmopathy.

In this sample, this clonotype turned up a few times. The chain recombines TRBV28 with TRBJ2-2, with a weak D call TRBD1 (6 bases). Per the germline V gene, CDR1 is MDHEN and CDR2 is SYDVKM. There are 14 residues in the CDR3. The V end lost 5 bases, the J end lost 7 bases, and 14 bases lay between the germline ends. The CDR3 nucleotides read TGTGCCAGCAGTCCCTTGGGGGCTGACGGGGAGCTGTTTTTT. This codes for CASSPLGADGELFF.

This clonotype was detected ten times or more. The chain uses TRBV12-3 or TRBV12-4 and TRBJ2-1, with D unresolved. The CDR3 sequence is 11 residues long. V was trimmed by 3 bases and J by 8 bases, leaving 5 bases between them. CDR3 nucleotide sequence: TGTGCCAGCAGTTTCGGATATGAGCAGTTCTTC. This codes for CASSFGYEQFF.

This clonotype came up many times. V gene TRBV11-2 combines with J gene TRBJ1-2; 8 nucleotides line up with TRBD1. The CDR3 is made up of 13 amino acids. V trimming: 5 bases; J trimming: 6 bases; junction bases outside the gene matches: 5. Germline CDR1 is SGHAT and CDR2 is FQNNGV. The CDR3 sequence: CASSPGQANGYTF. The DNA for the CDR3 is TGTGCCAGCAGCCCGGGACAGGCAAATGGCTACACCTTC. Full variable domain (outside the CDR3, taken from reference TRBV11-2 and TRBJ1-2): EAGVAQSPRYKIIEKRQSVAFWCNPISGHATLYWYQQILGQGPKLLIQFQNNGVVDDSQLPKDRFSAERLKGVDSTLKIQPAKLEDSAVYLCASSPGQANGYTFGSGTRLTVV.

CDR3 sequence reads: CSADGARGLAEAFF. The CDR3 DNA is TGCAGTGCCGATGGAGCCAGGGGCTTGGCTGAAGCTTTCTTT. The chain carries TRBV20-1 and TRBJ1-1; weak D call: TRBD1 (6 bases). Germline CDR1 is DFQATT and CDR2 is SNEGSKA (reference sequence). The germline V and J ends were trimmed by 6 bases and 6 bases, with 20 bases remaining between them. The CDR3 spans 14 residues.

The chain has TRBV6-2 or TRBV6-3 and TRBJ2-1; 11 positions agree with TRBD2. Trimming took 4 bases from V and 6 from J; bases not matched to a gene: 14. This CDR3 region has 18 residues. Germline V CDR1 and CDR2: MNHEY, SVGEGT. CDR3 sequence: CASSSGASGRKEANEQFF. The CDR3 coding sequence is TGTGCCAGCAGTTCTGGGGCTAGCGGGAGGAAAGAAGCCAATGAGCAGTTCTTC.

In its sample, this clonotype was seen many times. The chain links TRBV12-3 or TRBV12-4 to TRBJ1-2; TRBD1 is a possible D gene (5 bases). The CDR3 length is 13 residues. Trimming took off 6 bases at V and 3 bases at J, with 11 bases between the two ends. The CDR3 region is CASSSDRDYGYTF. The CDR3 nucleotides are TGTGCCAGCAGCTCCGACAGAGACTATGGCTACACCTTC.

This clonotype was detected ten times or more. This chain links TRBV7-2 with TRBJ2-1; 7 nucleotides align to TRBD2. The CDR3 has 15 residues. Unmatched junction bases numbered 3, after V lost 2 bases and J lost 2 bases. The germline V gene encodes CDR1 SGHTA and CDR2 FQGNSA. The CDR3 reads CASSLWEGPYNEQFF. The CDR3, as DNA: TGTGCCAGCAGCTTATGGGAGGGCCCCTACAATGAGCAGTTCTTC. The full variable domain, with the rest looked up from reference TRBV7-2 and TRBJ2-1, is GAGVSQSPSNKVTEKGKDVELRCDPISGHTALYWYRQSLGQGLEFLIYFQGNSAPDKSGLPSDRFSAERTGGSVSTLTIQRTQQEDSAVYLCASSLWEGPYNEQFFGPGTRLTVL.

This clonotype showed up just a few times. The chain combines TRBV4-2 with TRBJ2-5; the match to TRBD2 covers 12 bases. V lost 4 bases and J lost 2; bases outside the gene matches: 5. Germline CDR1 and CDR2: LGHNA and YNFKEQ. The CDR3 has 16 residues. The CDR3 spells CASSRETSGSQETQYF. Written as DNA, the CDR3 is TGTGCCAGCAGCCGAGAGACTAGCGGGAGTCAAGAGACCCAGTACTTC.

This clonotype was observed many times. This chain uses TRBV7-2 with TRBJ2-1, with D uncertain. The CDR3 sequence is 16 residues long. Trimming pared 1 base from V and 2 bases from J, leaving 12 bases between. From germline, CDR1 is SGHTA and CDR2 FQGNSA. In DNA, the CDR3 is TGTGCCAGCAGCTTAGTATGGAACGGAGCCTACAATGAGCAGTTCTTC. It encodes CASSLVWNGAYNEQFF.

This rearrangement joins TRBV7-2 to TRBJ1-4; D perhaps matches TRBD1 (6 bases). Looked up from germline, CDR1 is SGHTA and CDR2 is FQGNSA. With 8 bases removed from V and 7 bases from J, the gap between germline ends came to 17 bases. This CDR3 region has 14 residues. The DNA of the CDR3 is TGTGCCAGCTCACCCGCCGGGACACCTGAAAAACTGTTTTTT. Translating it yields CASSPAGTPEKLFF.

This clonotype was counted only a few times. This chain connects TRBV24-1 to TRBJ2-1, with TRBD2 identical over 11 bases. The CDR3 length is 15 residues. Per the germline V gene, CDR1 is KGHDR and CDR2 is SFDVKD. With 3 bases clipped from V and 4 bases from J, the junction kept 1 base outside the gene matches. The CDR3 DNA is TGTGCCACCAGTGATAGACTAGCGGGATACAATGAGCAGTTCTTC. This translates into CATSDRLAGYNEQFF.

In this sample, this clonotype turned up a few times. The V gene is TRBV6-1, the J gene TRBJ1-4; weak D call: TRBD1 (6 bases). The length of the CDR3 is 15 residues. Per the germline V gene, CDR1 is MNHNS and CDR2 is SASEGT. V was shortened by 8 bases and J by 6 bases, with 19 bases between the two germline ends. CDR3 in amino acids: CASAVLDGGDEKLFF. For the CDR3, the DNA is TGTGCCAGCGCAGTTTTGGACGGGGGCGATGAAAAACTGTTTTTT.

This clonotype was seen ten or more times. The genes are TRBV27 and TRBJ2-7; D perhaps matches TRBD1 (5 bases). CDR3 size: 15 residues. The V and J ends lost 0 bases and 1 base respectively, with 10 bases between them. From germline, CDR1 is MNHEY and CDR2 SMNVEV (reference sequence). The CDR3 sequence: CASSLSARASYEQYF. Here the CDR3 DNA reads TGTGCCAGCAGTTTATCGGCCAGGGCATCCTACGAGCAGTACTTC.

There are many counts of this clonotype. The chain couples TRBV9 to TRBJ2-1, with 10 bases fitting TRBD2. The CDR3 is made up of 17 amino acids. With 3 bases clipped from V and 7 bases from J, the junction kept 13 bases outside the gene matches. Looked up from germline, CDR1 is SGDLS and CDR2 is YYNGEE. CDR3 sequence (DNA): TGTGCCAGCAGCGAAATGTCAGCGGGAGGGGGGTCAAATGAGCAGTTCTTC. This translates into CASSEMSAGGGSNEQFF.

This clonotype was recorded many times. The chain combines TRBV28 with TRBJ1-2, with D unclear. The CDR3 is 13 amino acids. Germline V CDR1 and CDR2: MDHEN, SYDVKM. V lost 6 bases and J lost 8, with 16 bases in between. CDR3 sequence: CASSPGPSLGYTF. CDR3 sequence (DNA): TGTGCCAGCAGCCCGGGCCCCTCCTTGGGCTACACCTTC.

This clonotype has ten or more counts. The chain has TRBV28 and TRBJ1-2; 7 positions match TRBD1. Germline values: CDR1 MDHEN, CDR2 SYDVKM. Trimming removed 6 bases from V and 4 bases from J; junction bases left unmatched: 11. The CDR3 covers 15 residues. CDR3 nucleotide sequence: TGTGCCAGCAGGAAACCGACAGGGATGAGCTATGGCTACACCTTC. It codes for CASRKPTGMSYGYTF.

This rearrangement joins TRBV28 to TRBJ2-2, with a tentative D call TRBD2 (6 bases). This CDR3 region has 16 residues. Per the germline V gene, CDR1 is MDHEN and CDR2 is SYDVKM. Trimming cost V 3 bases and J 4 bases, with 15 bases left between them. This chain's CDR3 is CASSLADWGVTGELFF. The CDR3 nucleotides read TGTGCCAGCAGTTTGGCTGATTGGGGGGTCACCGGGGAGCTGTTTTTT.